These 13 T cell receptor beta chains originate from one sample sequenced in a study of memory CD4+ T cells and cytomegalovirus serostatus. Sequencing used immunoSEQ multiplex PCR; TCRdb keeps in-frame clones, though not all of them. The sample has around 53,000 clones, about 86% seen once. The sort gate was single viable CD3+CD4+CD8-CD45RO+ cells for memory CD4+ T cells. Input material: memory CD4+ T cells from blood. The source is an adult in good health and CMV-seropositive.

This sequence joins TRBV10-3 and TRBJ2-3; 8 bases map to TRBD1. V shed 4 bases and J 4 bases; nucleotides not matched to a gene: 7. This CDR3 comprises 15 residues. Germline-derived CDR1 and CDR2 are ENHRY and SYGVKD. DNA for the CDR3: TGTGCCATCAGTGTGGGAGGACAGGGATCAGATACGCAGTATTTT. This translates into CAISVGGQGSDTQYF.

The rearrangement joins TRBV4-3 to TRBJ2-2; 11 bases agree with TRBD2. The CDR3 totals 18 residues. V lost 4 bases, J lost 2 bases, and 9 bases stayed unmatched. CDR1 is LGHNA and CDR2 is YSLEER in the germline V gene. The CDR3 DNA reads as TGCGCCAGCAGCCGAAGAGTAGCGGGGGGGCCAAACACCGGGGAGCTGTTTTTT. It translates to CASSRRVAGGPNTGELFF.

The chain uses TRBV19 and TRBJ1-1; D unclear. The V gene's germline CDR1 is LNHDA and CDR2 SQIVND (reference sequence). V lost 4 bases and J lost 8, with 17 bases in between. The length of the CDR3 is 14 residues. CDR3 in amino acids: CASSKTEWDEEAFF. CDR3 in DNA: TGTGCCAGTAGTAAAACCGAATGGGATGAAGAAGCTTTCTTT. Full variable domain (missing parts from reference TRBV19 and TRBJ1-1): DGGITQSPKYLFRKEGQNVTLSCEQNLNHDAMYWYRQDPGQGLRLIYYSQIVNDFQKGDIAEGYSVSREKKESFPLTVTSAQKNPTAFYLCASSKTEWDEEAFFGQGTRLTVV.

This clone was counted a single time. The J gene is TRBJ2-7, the V gene TRBV5-4; TRBD2 matches at 7 bases. The CDR3 length is 13 residues. The germline CDR1 and CDR2 sequences are SGHNT and YYREEE (reference sequence). With V trimmed by 4 bases and J by 5 bases, 6 bases remained unmatched. The CDR3: CASSRTSSDEQYF. The CDR3 nucleotides read TGTGCCAGCAGCAGGACTAGTTCCGACGAGCAGTACTTC.

V gene TRBV11-2 combines with J gene TRBJ1-2, with TRBD1 identical over 8 bases. The V gene end was trimmed by 5 bases and the J gene end by 8 bases; junction bases not matched to a gene: 13. CDR1 and CDR2 from the germline V gene are SGHAT and FQNNGV. There are 15 residues in the CDR3. This chain's CDR3 is CASSTDRGSGIGYTF. The DNA of the CDR3 is TGTGCCAGCAGCACCGACAGGGGATCAGGGATCGGCTACACCTTC.

V and J are TRBV13 and TRBJ1-1; TRBD1 might be the D (5 bases). Germline V CDR1 and CDR2: PRHDT, FYEKMQ (reference sequence). This CDR3 has 14 residues. V was pared by 2 bases and J by 4 bases, with 11 bases between. CDR3 in DNA: TGTGCCAGCAGCTTACAGGGTCGCCTCACTGAAGCTTTCTTT. This encodes CASSLQGRLTEAFF.

This clone was counted once. The chain employs TRBV4-2 and TRBJ2-1, with D unclear. There are 16 residues in the CDR3. V lost 1 base and J lost 7, with 17 bases in between. Per the germline V gene, CDR1 is LGHNA and CDR2 is YNFKEQ. The CDR3 nucleotides are TGTGCCAGCAGCCAAGTCGACGCCGACCAAGGGAATGAGCAGTTCTTC. Its translation is CASSQVDADQGNEQFF.

V gene TRBV7-3 combines with J gene TRBJ2-5; tentative D call: TRBD1 (6 bases). The V end lost 5 bases, the J end lost 3 bases, and 16 bases lay between the germline ends. Germline V gene lookup returns CDR1 SGHTA and CDR2 FQGTGA. The CDR3 is 15 residues long. The CDR3: CASSLRGGAEETQYF. Written as DNA, the CDR3 is TGTGCCAGCAGCCTCAGAGGGGGAGCGGAAGAGACCCAGTACTTC.

The chain employs TRBV25-1 and TRBJ1-1; TRBD1 agrees at 8 bases. With V trimmed by 4 bases and J by 1 base, 5 bases remained unmatched. In germline, CDR1 is MGHDK, CDR2 SYGVNS. The CDR3 covers 15 residues. CDR3: CASSAPQGANTEAFF. The DNA for the CDR3 is TGTGCCAGCAGTGCCCCTCAGGGGGCGAACACTGAAGCTTTCTTT.

The chain employs TRBV19 and TRBJ2-1, with 11 bases fitting TRBD2. Germline CDR1 LNHDA, CDR2 SQIVND (reference sequence). J lost 3 bases, V lost 5 bases, and 3 bases had no gene match. The CDR3 is 15 amino acids. The CDR3 sequence: CASSQLAGVYNEQFF. As DNA, the CDR3 is TGTGCCAGTAGTCAACTAGCGGGGGTCTACAATGAGCAGTTCTTC.

The chain couples TRBV10-1 to TRBJ1-1; D is uncertain. V was shortened by 10 bases and J by 3 bases, with 15 bases between the two germline ends. Germline V gene lookup returns CDR1 WNHNN and CDR2 SYGVQD (reference sequence). The CDR3 is made up of 13 amino acids. The CDR3 region is CATRSSADTEAFF. The CDR3 nucleotides are TGCGCCACCCGGAGTTCGGCGGACACTGAAGCTTTCTTT.

The V and J genes are TRBV7-2 and TRBJ2-7, with D possibly TRBD2 on 7 matching bases. The CDR3 runs to 15 residues. V was clipped by 5 bases and J by 1 base, with 15 bases between them. The germline V gene has CDR1 SGHTA and CDR2 FQGNSA. The CDR3 reads CASSGRGGQSYEQYF. Written as DNA, the CDR3 is TGTGCCAGCAGCGGGAGGGGGGGTCAATCCTACGAGCAGTACTTC.

The CDR3: CASSFSGANLRTDTQYF. The CDR3 DNA reads TGTGCCAGCAGTTTTAGCGGGGCGAACCTACGCACAGATACGCAGTATTTT. V is TRBV7-2 and J is TRBJ2-3, with TRBD2 matching 8 bases. Germline V gene lookup returns CDR1 SGHTA and CDR2 FQGNSA. This CDR3 is built from 17 residues. Trimming cost V 6 bases and J 1 base; bases outside gene matches: 12.